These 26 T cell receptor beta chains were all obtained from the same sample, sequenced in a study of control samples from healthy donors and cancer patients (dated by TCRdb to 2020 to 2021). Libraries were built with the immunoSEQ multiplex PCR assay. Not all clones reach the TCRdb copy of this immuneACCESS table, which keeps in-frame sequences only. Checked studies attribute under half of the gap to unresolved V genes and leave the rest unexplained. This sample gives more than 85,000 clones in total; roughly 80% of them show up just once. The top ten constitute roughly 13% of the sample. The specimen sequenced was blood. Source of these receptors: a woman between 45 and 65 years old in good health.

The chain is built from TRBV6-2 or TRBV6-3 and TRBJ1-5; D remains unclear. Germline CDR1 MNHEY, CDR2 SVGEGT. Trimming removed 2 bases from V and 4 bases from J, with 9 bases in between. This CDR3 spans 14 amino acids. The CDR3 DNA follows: TGTGCCAGCAGTTACAACTGGGGAAATCAGCCCCAGCATTTT. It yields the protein CASSYNWGNQPQHF.

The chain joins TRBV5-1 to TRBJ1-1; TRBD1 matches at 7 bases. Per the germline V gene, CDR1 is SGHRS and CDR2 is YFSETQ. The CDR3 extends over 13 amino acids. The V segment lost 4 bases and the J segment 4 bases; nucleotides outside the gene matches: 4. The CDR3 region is CASSLQGVTEAFF. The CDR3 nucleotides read TGCGCCAGCAGCCTGCAGGGGGTCACTGAAGCTTTCTTT.

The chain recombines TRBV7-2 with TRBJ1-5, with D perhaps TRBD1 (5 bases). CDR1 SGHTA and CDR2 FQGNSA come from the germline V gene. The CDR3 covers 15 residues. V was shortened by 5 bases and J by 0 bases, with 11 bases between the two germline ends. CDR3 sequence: CASSTTGGSNQPQHF. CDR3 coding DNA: TGTGCCAGCAGCACAACAGGCGGTAGCAATCAGCCCCAGCATTTT.

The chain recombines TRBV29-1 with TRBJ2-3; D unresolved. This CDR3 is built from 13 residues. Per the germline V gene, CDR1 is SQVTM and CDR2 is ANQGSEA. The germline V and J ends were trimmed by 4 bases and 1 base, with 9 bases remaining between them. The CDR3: CSVVLIGTDTQYF. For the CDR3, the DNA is TGCAGCGTTGTTCTAATCGGCACAGATACGCAGTATTTT.

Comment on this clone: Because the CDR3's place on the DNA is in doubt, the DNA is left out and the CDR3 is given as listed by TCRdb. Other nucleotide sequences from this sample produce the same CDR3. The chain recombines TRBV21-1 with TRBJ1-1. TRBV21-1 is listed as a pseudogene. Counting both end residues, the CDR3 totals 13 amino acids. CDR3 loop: CASSWGGGSEAFF.

The CDR3 nucleotides read TGTGCCAGCAGCTTAGGGGCGGGGTTAATGGAACTGTTCTTC. Protein: CASSLGAGLMELFF. V is TRBV7-2 and J is TRBJ2-1, with D tentatively TRBD2 (6 bases). Germline CDR1 and CDR2: SGHTA and FQGNSA. The CDR3 contains 14 residues. The V end was cut by 1 base, the J end by 15 bases, with 19 bases between.

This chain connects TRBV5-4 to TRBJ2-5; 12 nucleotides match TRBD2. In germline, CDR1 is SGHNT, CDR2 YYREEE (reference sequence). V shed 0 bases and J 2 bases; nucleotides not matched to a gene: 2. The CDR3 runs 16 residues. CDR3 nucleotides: TGTGCCAGCAGCTTGGCAGGGACTAGCGGGCAAGAGACCCAGTACTTC. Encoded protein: CASSLAGTSGQETQYF.

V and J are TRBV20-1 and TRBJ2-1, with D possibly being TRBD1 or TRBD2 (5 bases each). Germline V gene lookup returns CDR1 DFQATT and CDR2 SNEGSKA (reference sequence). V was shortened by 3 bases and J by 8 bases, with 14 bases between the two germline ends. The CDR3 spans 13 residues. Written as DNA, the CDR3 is TGCAGTGCTAGTGTCCTGGGGCGGGATGAGCAGTTCTTC. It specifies CSASVLGRDEQFF.

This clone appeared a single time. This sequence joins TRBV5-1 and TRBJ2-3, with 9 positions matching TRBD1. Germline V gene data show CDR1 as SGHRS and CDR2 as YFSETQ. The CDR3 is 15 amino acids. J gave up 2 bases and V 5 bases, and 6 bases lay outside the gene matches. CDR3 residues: CASRLRDRDTDTQYF. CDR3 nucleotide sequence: TGCGCCAGCAGACTCCGGGACAGGGACACAGATACGCAGTATTTT. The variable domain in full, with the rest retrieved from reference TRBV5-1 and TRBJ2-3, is KAGVTQTPRYLIKTRGQQVTLSCSPISGHRSVSWYQQTPGQGLQFLFEYFSETQRNKGNFPGRFSGRQFSNSRSEMNVSTLELGDSALYLCASRLRDRDTDTQYFGPGTRLTVL.

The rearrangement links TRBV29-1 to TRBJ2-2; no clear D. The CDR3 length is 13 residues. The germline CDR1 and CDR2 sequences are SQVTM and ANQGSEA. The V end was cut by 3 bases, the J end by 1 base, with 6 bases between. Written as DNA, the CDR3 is TGCAGCGTTGAGTCCGGGAACACCGGGGAGCTGTTTTTT. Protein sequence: CSVESGNTGELFF.

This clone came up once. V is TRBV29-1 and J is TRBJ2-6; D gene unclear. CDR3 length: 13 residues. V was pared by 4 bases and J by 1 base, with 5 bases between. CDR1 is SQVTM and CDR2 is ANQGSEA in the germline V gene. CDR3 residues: CSVGVSGANVLTF. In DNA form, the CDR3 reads TGCAGCGTTGGCGTATCTGGGGCCAACGTCCTGACTTTC.

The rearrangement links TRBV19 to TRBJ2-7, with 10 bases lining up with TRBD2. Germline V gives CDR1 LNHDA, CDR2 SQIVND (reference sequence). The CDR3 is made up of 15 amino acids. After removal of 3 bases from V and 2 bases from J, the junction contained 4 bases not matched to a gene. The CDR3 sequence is CASSMVSGGAYEQYF. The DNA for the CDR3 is TGTGCCAGTAGTATGGTGAGCGGGGGGGCCTACGAGCAGTACTTC.

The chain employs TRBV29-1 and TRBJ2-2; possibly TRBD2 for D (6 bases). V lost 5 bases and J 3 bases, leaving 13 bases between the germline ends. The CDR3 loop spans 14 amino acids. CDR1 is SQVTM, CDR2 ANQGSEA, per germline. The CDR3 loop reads CSVRSREDTGELFF. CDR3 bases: TGCAGCGTTCGTTCCAGGGAGGACACCGGGGAGCTGTTTTTT.

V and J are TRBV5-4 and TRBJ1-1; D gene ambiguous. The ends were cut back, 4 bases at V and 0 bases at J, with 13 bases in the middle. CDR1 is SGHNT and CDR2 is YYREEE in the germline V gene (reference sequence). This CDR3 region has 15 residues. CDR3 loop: CASSPGSRMNTEAFF. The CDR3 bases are TGTGCCAGCAGCCCCGGATCCAGGATGAACACTGAAGCTTTCTTT. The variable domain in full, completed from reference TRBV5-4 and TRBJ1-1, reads ETGVTQSPTHLIKTRGQQVTLRCSSQSGHNTVSWYQQALGQGPQFIFQYYREEENGRGNFPPRFSGLQFPNYSSELNVNALELDDSALYLCASSPGSRMNTEAFFGQGTRLTVV.

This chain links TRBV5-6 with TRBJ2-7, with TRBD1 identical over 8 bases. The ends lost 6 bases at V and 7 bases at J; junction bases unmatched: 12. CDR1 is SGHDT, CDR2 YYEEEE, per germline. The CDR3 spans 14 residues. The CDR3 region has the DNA TGTGCCAGCACCCCGGGGACAGGAACGGGGGAGCAGTACTTC. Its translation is CASTPGTGTGEQYF.

CDR3 nucleotides: TGTGCCAGCAGCCTAAGACTGGGAAGCACAGATACGCAGTATTTT. Translation gives CASSLRLGSTDTQYF. The chain uses TRBV7-3 and TRBJ2-3; D unclear. This CDR3 comprises 15 residues. Germline V gene lookup returns CDR1 SGHTA and CDR2 FQGTGA. The ends were cut back, 5 bases at V and 0 bases at J, with 12 bases in the middle.

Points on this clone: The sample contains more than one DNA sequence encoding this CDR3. Here the CDR3 DNA reads TGTGCCAGCAGCCCCGGGACAGAGACTAGCACAGATACGCAGTATTTT. Protein product: CASSPGTETSTDTQYF. The V and J genes are TRBV7-2 and TRBJ2-3; the match to TRBD1 covers 7 bases. Losses at the gene ends were 5 bases for V and 0 bases for J; bases not matched to a gene: 8. In germline, CDR1 is SGHTA, CDR2 FQGNSA. The CDR3 runs to 16 residues.

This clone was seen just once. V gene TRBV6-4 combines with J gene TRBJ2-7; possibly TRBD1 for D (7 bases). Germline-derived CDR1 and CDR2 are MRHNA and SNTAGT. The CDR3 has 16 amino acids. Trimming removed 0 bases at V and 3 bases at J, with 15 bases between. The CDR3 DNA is TGTGCCAGCAGTGACTCGAAATCCAGGGGGGACTACGAGCAGTACTTC. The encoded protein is CASSDSKSRGDYEQYF.

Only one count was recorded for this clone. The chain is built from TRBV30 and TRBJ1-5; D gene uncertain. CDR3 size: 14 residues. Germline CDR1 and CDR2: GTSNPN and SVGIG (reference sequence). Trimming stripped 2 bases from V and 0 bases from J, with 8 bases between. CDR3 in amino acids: CAWSFAVSNQPQHF. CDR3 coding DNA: TGTGCCTGGAGTTTCGCCGTTAGCAATCAGCCCCAGCATTTT.

The CDR3 sequence: CASSLRRLRGYTF. The CDR3 nucleotides are TGTGCCAGCAGTCTCAGACGGCTTCGAGGCTACACCTTC. This chain uses TRBV12-3 or TRBV12-4 with TRBJ1-2; no firm D call. This CDR3 has 13 residues. The V gene lost 5 bases and the J gene lost 8 bases, with 15 bases spanning the gap.

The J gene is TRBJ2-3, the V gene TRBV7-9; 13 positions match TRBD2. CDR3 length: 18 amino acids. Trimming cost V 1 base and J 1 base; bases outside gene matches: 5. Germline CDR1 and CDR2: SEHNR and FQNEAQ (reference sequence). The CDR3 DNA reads TGTGCCAGCAGCTTAGGGACTAGCGGGAGCAGGGGCACAGATACGCAGTATTTT. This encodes CASSLGTSGSRGTDTQYF.

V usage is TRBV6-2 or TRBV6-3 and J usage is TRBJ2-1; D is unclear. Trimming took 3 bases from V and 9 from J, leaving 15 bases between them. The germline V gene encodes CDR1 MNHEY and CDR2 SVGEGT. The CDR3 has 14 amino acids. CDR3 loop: CASSYELARPEQFF. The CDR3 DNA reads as TGTGCCAGCAGTTATGAGTTGGCCCGGCCTGAGCAGTTCTTC.

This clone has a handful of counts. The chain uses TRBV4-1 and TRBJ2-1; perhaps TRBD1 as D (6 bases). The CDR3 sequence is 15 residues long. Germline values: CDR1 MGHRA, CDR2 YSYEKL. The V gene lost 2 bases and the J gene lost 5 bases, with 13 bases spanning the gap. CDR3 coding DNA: TGCGCCAGCAGCCAACCCTGGACAGAGAACAATGAGCAGTTCTTC. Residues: CASSQPWTENNEQFF.

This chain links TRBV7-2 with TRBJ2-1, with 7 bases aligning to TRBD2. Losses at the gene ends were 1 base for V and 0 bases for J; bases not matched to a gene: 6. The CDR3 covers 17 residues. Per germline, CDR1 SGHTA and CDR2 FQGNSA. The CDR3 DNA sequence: TGTGCCAGCAGCTTAGTTGGAGCGGGGAACTCCTACAATGAGCAGTTCTTC. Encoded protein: CASSLVGAGNSYNEQFF.

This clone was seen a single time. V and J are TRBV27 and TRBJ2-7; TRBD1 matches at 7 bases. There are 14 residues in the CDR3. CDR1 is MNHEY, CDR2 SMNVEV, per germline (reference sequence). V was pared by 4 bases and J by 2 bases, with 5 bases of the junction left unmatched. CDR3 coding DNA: TGTGCCAGCAGTTCAGGACAGGTTACCTACGAGCAGTACTTC. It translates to CASSSGQVTYEQYF.

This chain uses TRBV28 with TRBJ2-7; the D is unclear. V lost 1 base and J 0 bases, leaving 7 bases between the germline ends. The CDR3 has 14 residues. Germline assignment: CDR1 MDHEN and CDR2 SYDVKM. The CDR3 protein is CASSLSRISYEQYF. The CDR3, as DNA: TGTGCCAGCAGTTTATCTAGGATCTCCTACGAGCAGTACTTC.